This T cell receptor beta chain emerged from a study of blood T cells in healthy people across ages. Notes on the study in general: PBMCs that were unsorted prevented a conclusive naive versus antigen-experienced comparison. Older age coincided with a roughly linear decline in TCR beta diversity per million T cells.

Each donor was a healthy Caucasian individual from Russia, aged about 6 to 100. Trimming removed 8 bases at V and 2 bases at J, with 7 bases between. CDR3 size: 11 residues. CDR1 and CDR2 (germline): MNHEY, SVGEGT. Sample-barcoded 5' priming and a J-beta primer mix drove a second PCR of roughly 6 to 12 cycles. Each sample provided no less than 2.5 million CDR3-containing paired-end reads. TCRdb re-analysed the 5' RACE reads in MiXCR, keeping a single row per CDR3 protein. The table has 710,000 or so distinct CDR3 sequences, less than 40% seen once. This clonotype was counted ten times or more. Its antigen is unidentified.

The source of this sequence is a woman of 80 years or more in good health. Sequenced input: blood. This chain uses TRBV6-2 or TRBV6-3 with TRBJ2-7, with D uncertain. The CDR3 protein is CASAGTYEQYF. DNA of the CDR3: TGTGCCAGCGCTGGAACCTACGAGCAGTACTTC.